This is a list of T cell receptor beta chains from one sample in a study of cytomegalovirus exposure and HLA in healthy donors. The table came from immunoSEQ multiplex PCR; TCRdb's copy has only in-frame clones and leaves some out. The sample lists about 270,000 clones, about 66% occurring once. The sample consisted of PBMCs. The source of these receptors is a female donor in good health and CMV-seronegative. The CDR3 runs from the conserved cysteine through the conserved F or W. Each record gives: J gene, V gene, CDR3 length, CDR3 protein.

TRBJ2-5,TRBV5-4,13,CASSLDGLETQYF
TRBJ2-3,TRBV18,15,CASSPLGGGTDTQYF
TRBJ1-2,TRBV10-3,11,CAISEGAGYTF
TRBJ2-3,TRBV5-1,15,CASSLGKTSTDTQYF
TRBJ1-1,TRBV5-4,13,CASSSPTDTEAFF
TRBJ1-2,TRBV20-1,11,CSARTAYGYTF
TRBJ2-3,TRBV7-9,14,CASSRDRGTDTQYF
TRBJ1-4,TRBV4-2,17,CASSQVRGQGTNEKLFF
TRBJ2-7,TRBV10-1,14,CASSGGQGSDEQYF
TRBJ1-5,TRBV15,17,CATSRDGQGTSNQPQHF
TRBJ2-1,TRBV29-1,12,CSVSWRGNEQFF
TRBJ2-7,TRBV7-9,13,CASSLAASYEQYF
TRBJ2-1,TRBV4-1,15,CASSLLVSSYNEQFF
TRBJ2-7,TRBV11-2,15,CASSLEDRILYEQYF
TRBJ1-4,TRBV29-1,13,CSVGGQGGEKLFF
TRBJ2-4,TRBV28,13,CAIRDLAKNIQYF
TRBJ2-7,TRBV19,17,CASSIESSRTGGREQYF
TRBJ2-7,TRBV6-5,11,CASQGSYEQYF
TRBJ2-2,TRBV6-5,15,CASSASSGRVGELFF
TRBJ2-2,TRBV23-1,19,CASSQYLGGSPSNTGELFF
TRBJ2-2,TRBV7-9,16,CASSSLAGEGTGELFF
TRBJ2-7,TRBV5-1,17,CASSVPPTGGLSYEQYF
TRBJ2-3,TRBV11-3,14,CASSGVSVSNTQYF
TRBJ1-2,TRBV27,15,CASSSTGTGIYGYTF
TRBJ1-5,TRBV6-4,14,CASSEDGLSGPQHF
TRBJ1-1,TRBV14,13,CASSHAGVTEAFF
TRBJ2-7,TRBV11-2,16,CASSSLQTALLYEQYF
TRBJ2-1,TRBV6-6,15,CASSSPGQGDNEQFF
TRBJ2-7,TRBV19,16,CASSMGPGEVPREQYF
TRBJ2-5,TRBV5-6,16,CASSFPGDRYVETQYF
TRBJ2-5,TRBV15,15,CATSRDWDRVETQYF
TRBJ2-7,TRBV7-6,15,CASSLPDSGVDEQYF
TRBJ1-1,TRBV19,14,CASSIYRGGAEAFF
TRBJ2-2,TRBV5-1,15,CASSLKSGYTGELFF
TRBJ2-7,TRBV6-1,15,CASITRTSGSYEQYF
TRBJ1-2,TRBV28,13,CASSWSVNYGYTF
TRBJ2-1,TRBV5-1,15,CASSPGTSGNNEQFF
TRBJ2-1,TRBV19,17,CASSIKTMAGGRNEQFF
TRBJ2-7,TRBV14,16,CASSQSGTGSLIEQYF
TRBJ2-3,TRBV2,14,CASRGASEIDTQYF
TRBJ2-1,TRBV7-9,15,CASNPTASGRGEQFF
TRBJ1-2,TRBV7-9,15,CASYVGQGVDYGYTF
TRBJ2-3,TRBV5-4,15,CASSLSSGPTDTQYF
TRBJ2-1,TRBV6-4,16,CASSEASGSPHNEQFF
TRBJ1-1,TRBV4-1,13,CASSLLGGAEAFF
TRBJ2-6,TRBV7-2,19,CASSPRRLAGGNGANVLTF
TRBJ2-7,TRBV27,15,CASRTGLAVSYEQYF
TRBJ2-1,TRBV7-9,17,CASRKSLAGGLYNEQFF
TRBJ2-2,TRBV4-2,13,CASSQVDAGELFF
TRBJ2-1,TRBV4-1,16,CASSQPLSGSSNEQFF
TRBJ1-3,TRBV28,17,CASSFNLGRSSGNTIYF
TRBJ2-3,TRBV7-6,15,CASSLGRPKADTQYF
TRBJ1-5,TRBV28,14,CASSFGTGNQPQHF
TRBJ2-1,TRBV20-1,11,CSASHYNEQFF
TRBJ1-5,TRBV2,14,CASSRTGGNQPQHF